This T cell receptor (beta chain) emerged from a study of T cell repertoires in cytomegalovirus infection. The wider study: Researchers turned to recently identified HLA-C-restricted CMV epitopes as well as well-studied HLA-B-restricted ones. General study findings and limits: Using cumulative public TCR beta family frequency, the authors identified those who carried CMV together with the relevant HLA.

Trimming cost V 3 bases and J 3 bases; bases outside gene matches: 3. The CDR3 contains 15 residues. Germline-derived CDR1 and CDR2 are SEHNR and FQNEAQ (reference sequence). The sample holds many counts of this clonotype. The antigen is not known. MiXCR was run by TCRdb on the reads, yielding one entry per CDR3 protein. The sample lists roughly 280,000 distinct CDR3 sequences, around 20% occurring once. The chain couples TRBV7-9 to TRBJ2-3; TRBD2 matches at 10 bases. The sample in question was cultured PBMCs, obtained from culture after CMV antigen stimulation. This clonotype was obtained from a human donor in good health (CMV status not recorded). Some clones in this sample may be carry-over from other donors' samples. The DNA for the CDR3 is TGTGCCAGCAGCTTGGGGACTAGCGAGACAGATACGCAGTATTTT. This codes for CASSLGTSETDTQYF.